This TCR beta chain was documented in a study of shared clonotypes between healthy human individuals. Findings of the study overall: Incompleteness in sorted-subset sequencing, despite large depth, was shown by rarefaction.

The V and J ends lost 6 bases and 0 bases respectively, with 9 bases between them. The CDR3 contains 13 residues. Per germline, CDR1 GTSNPN and CDR2 SVGIG (reference sequence). Note on this clone: Its antigen is undetermined.

The method was immunoSEQ multiplex PCR; TCRdb's version includes in-frame clones alone and lacks a portion of them. Of roughly 500,000 clones in the sample, around 96% were seen once. The sequence came from a woman in her twenties or thirties in good health. The chain recombines TRBV30 with TRBJ1-3; D ambiguous. The sequencing sample was made of naive CD4+ T cells sorted from blood. Indicated subset: CD45RA+ positively selected. DNA of the CDR3: TGTGCCTGTTCCGCCACCTCTGGAAACACCATATATTTT. This codes for CACSATSGNTIYF.